This paragraph covers one T cell receptor beta chain sequence. The antigen remains unidentified. This CDR3 contains 17 residues. Germline CDR1 LGHNA, CDR2 YSLEER. The V end lost 1 base, the J end lost 0 bases, and 10 bases lay between the germline ends. This sample stems from a study of cytomegalovirus exposure and HLA in healthy donors. Whole-study results and caveats: Reported findings show TCR beta sequences accurately forecast HLA-A and HLA-B alleles in most subjects. Common viral pathogens (according to a later analysis) appeared linked to several of the most significant clusters.

The PCR employed 60 Vbeta primers together with 13 Jbeta primers. Repertoires were generated with immunoSEQ multiplex PCR, while TCRdb's copy carries only in-frame clones and drops some. The data show 150,000 to 180,000 clones, approximately 75% seen once. The sample was PBMCs. The clonotype was recovered from a man aged 18 to 35 in good health and CMV-seronegative. The chain joins TRBV4-3 to TRBJ1-6; no clear D. The CDR3 here is CASSQGTPSSYNSPLHF. The CDR3 bases are TGCGCCAGCAGCCAAGGGACTCCGAGCTCCTATAATTCACCCCTCCACTTT.